Following are 18 T cell receptor beta chains from one sample sequenced in a study of CD8+ T cells in alopecia areata. Investigators isolated RNA and reverse transcribed it into cDNA to act as the sequencing template. Generated by immunoSEQ multiplex PCR, the TCRdb table keeps only in-frame clones and is missing some. This repertoire shows about 180,000 clones, about 66% found once; its top ten account for 11%. Sample: CD8+ T cells sorted from blood, taken at week 0. These receptors all come from a human donor with alopecia areata.

The rearrangement joins TRBV2 to TRBJ1-2; 7 bases agree with TRBD1. The length of the CDR3 is 15 residues. V trimming: 10 bases; J trimming: 4 bases; junction bases outside the gene matches: 15. Germline V gene sequence: CDR1 SNHLY, CDR2 FYNNEI. Written as DNA, the CDR3 is TGTGCCAAGACAGGGTTGCCCACCAAGGGCTATGGCTACACCTTC. This sequence encodes CAKTGLPTKGYGYTF.

CDR3 sequence (DNA): TGTGCCTGGGTGACAGGGGGCATCTATGGCTACACCTTC. It is translated as CAWVTGGIYGYTF. This chain joins TRBV30 and TRBJ1-2; 10 bases agree with TRBD1. Germline CDR1 reads GTSNPN; CDR2 reads SVGIG (reference sequence). J gave up 4 bases and V 5 bases, and 4 bases lay outside the gene matches. The CDR3 is 13 residues long. The full variable domain, rest sourced from reference TRBV30 and TRBJ1-2, is SQTIHQWPATLVQPVGSPLSLECTVEGTSNPNLYWYRQAAGRGLQLLFYSVGIGQISSEVPQNLSASRPQDRQFILSSKKLLLSDSGFYLCAWVTGGIYGYTFGSGTRLTVV.

Only a few counts were recorded for this clone. This CDR3 is CASSFQGDPQGVNTEAFF. CDR3 DNA sequence: TGCGCCAGCAGCTTTCAGGGGGACCCACAAGGGGTGAACACTGAAGCTTTCTTT. The genes are TRBV5-1 and TRBJ1-1; TRBD1 aligns across 7 bases. This CDR3 is built from 18 residues. J lost 0 bases, V lost 2 bases, and 13 bases had no gene match. Germline V lookup: CDR1 SGHRS, CDR2 YFSETQ.

The rearrangement joins TRBV7-9 to TRBJ2-5, with unresolved D. The CDR3 is 14 residues long. The germline CDR1 and CDR2 sequences are SEHNR and FQNEAQ (reference sequence). With 2 bases removed from V and 5 bases from J, the gap between germline ends came to 12 bases. CDR3 protein: CASSLSPGLETQYF. DNA for the CDR3: TGTGCCAGCAGCTTATCCCCTGGGTTGGAGACCCAGTACTTC.

Concerning this clone: Additional DNA sequences in this sample encode the identical CDR3. The V call is TRBV5-6, the J call TRBJ1-1; D is ambiguous. V was cut by 1 base and J by 5 bases, with 3 bases left in between. Per germline, CDR1 SGHDT and CDR2 YYEEEE. The CDR3 is made up of 11 amino acids. The CDR3 loop reads CASSLSTEAFF. The CDR3 DNA reads as TGTGCCAGCAGCTTGTCGACTGAAGCTTTCTTT.

V is TRBV11-2 and J is TRBJ2-3; D uncertain. The CDR3 covers 14 residues. Germline V gene sequence: CDR1 SGHAT, CDR2 FQNNGV. The V end lost 1 base, the J end lost 5 bases, and 10 bases lay between the germline ends. CDR3 DNA: TGTGCCAGCAGCTTAGCGATGGGAATAGATACGCAGTATTTT. Its protein product is CASSLAMGIDTQYF.

This clone was detected a few times. The genes are TRBV5-1 and TRBJ2-3, with D hard to call. Deletions cut 0 bases from V and 2 bases from J, with 10 bases between. CDR3 length: 15 residues. Looked up from germline, CDR1 is SGHRS and CDR2 is YFSETQ. The CDR3 sequence: CASSLEISPTDTQYF. CDR3 DNA: TGCGCCAGCAGCTTGGAGATCTCACCCACAGATACGCAGTATTTT.

The J gene is TRBJ2-3, the V gene TRBV29-1, with D possibly being TRBD2 (5 bases). This CDR3 spans 17 amino acids. The germline CDR1 and CDR2 sequences are SQVTM and ANQGSEA. The V end lost 0 bases, the J end lost 2 bases, and 18 bases lay between the germline ends. The DNA for the CDR3 is TGCAGCGTTGAAGATCTTGAGGCGAAGCGGTACACAGATACGCAGTATTTT. Amino acid sequence: CSVEDLEAKRYTDTQYF.

This chain links TRBV21-1 with TRBJ1-2. TRBV21-1 is listed as a pseudogene. The CDR3 spans 11 residues. CDR3 amino acids: CASAQNYGYTF. In DNA form, the CDR3 reads TGTGCCAGCGCCCAAAACTATGGCTACACCTTC.

The rearrangement links TRBV2 to TRBJ1-2; TRBD1 matches 7 bases. The CDR3 loop spans 13 amino acids. The J segment lost 2 bases and the V segment lost 6 bases, leaving 3 bases of the junction unmatched. The germline V gene has CDR1 SNHLY and CDR2 FYNNEI. The CDR3 coding sequence is TGTGCCAGCAGGGGGACAGTCAACTATGGCTACACCTTC. It specifies CASRGTVNYGYTF.

The genes are TRBV4-1 and TRBJ2-3; D uncertain. Trimming shortened V by 2 bases and J by 0 bases, and 9 bases separated the two germline ends. Germline V CDR1 and CDR2: MGHRA, YSYEKL. This CDR3 is built from 15 residues. The CDR3 bases are TGCGCCAGCAGCCAATTCCAGTCTAGCACAGATACGCAGTATTTT. Its translation: CASSQFQSSTDTQYF.

V and J are TRBV10-3 and TRBJ2-7; 7 nucleotides align to TRBD2. J lost 2 bases, V lost 8 bases, and 9 bases had no gene match. This CDR3 comprises 14 residues. Per germline, CDR1 ENHRY and CDR2 SYGVKD. CDR3 sequence reads: CAIGGGGGTYEQYF. The CDR3 nucleotides are TGTGCCATCGGTGGGGGGGGTGGAACCTACGAGCAGTACTTC.

This clone showed up just once. The chain has TRBV20-1 and TRBJ1-3; D remains unclear. Germline V lookup: CDR1 DFQATT, CDR2 SNEGSKA (reference sequence). V was shortened by 6 bases and J by 6 bases, with 9 bases between the two germline ends. This CDR3 comprises 11 residues. This CDR3 reads CSAVRENTIYF. The DNA for the CDR3 is TGCAGTGCCGTACGAGAAAACACCATATATTTT.

The chain is built from TRBV6-6 and TRBJ1-5; D uncertain. Trimming cost V 8 bases and J 0 bases, with 8 bases left between them. CDR3 length: 13 amino acids. The germline CDR1 and CDR2 sequences are MNHNY and SVGAGI (reference sequence). CDR3: CASGEFSNQPQHF. The CDR3 nucleotides read TGTGCCAGCGGAGAGTTTAGCAATCAGCCCCAGCATTTT.

V and J are TRBV25-1 and TRBJ2-7; the D is unclear. The CDR3 is 12 amino acids. The V gene lost 3 bases and the J gene lost 7 bases, with 10 bases spanning the gap. The germline V gene encodes CDR1 MGHDK and CDR2 SYGVNS. The CDR3 DNA is TGTGCCAGCAGTGATTTCGGCAGGGAGCAGTACTTC. This sequence encodes CASSDFGREQYF.

V and J are TRBV21-1 and TRBJ2-5; the DNA was not used to check the table's D call, TRBD2. TRBV21-1 is deemed a pseudogene. The CDR3 extends over 17 amino acids. This CDR3 reads CASSKGTSGATQETQYF. CDR3 coding DNA: TGTGCCAGCAGCAAAGGGACTAGCGGGGCGACACAAGAGACCCAGTACTTC.

A word on this clone: Germline and junction disagree at one end, which may indicate a read error. CDR3 amino acids: CASSLGSPEDF. CDR3 coding DNA: TGTGCCAGCAGCTTGGGGTCTCCGGAGGATTTT. The chain uses TRBV7-9 and TRBJ1-3, with unresolved D. The CDR3 has 11 residues. Germline-derived CDR1 and CDR2 are SEHNR and FQNEAQ (reference sequence).

This sequence joins TRBV19 and TRBJ2-5, with 7 nucleotides matching TRBD1. CDR1 and CDR2 (germline): LNHDA, SQIVND (reference sequence). The length of the CDR3 is 14 residues. With V trimmed by 5 bases and J by 2 bases, 5 bases remained unmatched. The CDR3 protein is CASSRRDRQETQYF. CDR3 nucleotides: TGTGCCAGTAGTCGCCGGGACAGACAAGAGACCCAGTACTTC.